What follows is one TCR beta chain and its context. The entry originates in a study of blood T cell repertoires in COVID-19. The authors' processing: Scientists estimated how many nucleated cells there were by amplifying reference gene primers. Only in-frame clones appear in the TCRdb table, and some are missing; sequencing was by immunoSEQ multiplex PCR. D and trimming were read from the DNA, whereas the V and J calls and clone size are those reported in that table. The sample lists around 470,000 clones, about nine tenths seen once, with about 0.6% in the top ten. The CDR3 has 17 residues. Germline V gene sequence: CDR1 MGHRA, CDR2 YSYEKL. V gave up 0 bases and J gave up 0 bases, with 12 bases separating them.

The source is a man younger than 30 who had recovered from COVID-19. The chain carries TRBV4-1 and TRBJ1-3; weak D call: TRBD1 (5 bases). Material for sequencing was PBMCs or T cells enriched from blood (not recorded which). CDR3 nucleotide sequence: TGCGCCAGCAGCCAAGATATCGACAGAGTCTCTGGAAACACCATATATTTT. The encoded protein is CASSQDIDRVSGNTIYF.